This T cell receptor beta chain is drawn from a study of blood T cell repertoires in COVID-19. Between the trimmed V and J ends, which lost 5 bases and 6 bases, there was a span of 15 bases. CDR1 is SEHNR and CDR2 is FQNEAQ in the germline V gene (reference sequence). This CDR3 comprises 14 residues. Sequencing used immunoSEQ multiplex PCR; TCRdb keeps in-frame clones, though not all of them. The sample holds roughly 190,000 clones, approximately 85% seen once. This chain connects TRBV7-9 to TRBJ2-3; a possible D gene is TRBD1 (6 bases). Sequencing input: peripheral blood. The source is an older woman with active or convalescent COVID-19. CDR3 bases: TGTGCCAGCAGCACCCTCGTGGGGGCTGATACGCAGTATTTT. Translated: CASSTLVGADTQYF.